Given below is one TCR beta chain in context. The entry originates in a study of CD8+ T cells in alopecia areata. TCR sequencing used cDNA made by reverse transcription of extracted RNA. Clones were read by immunoSEQ multiplex PCR, and TCRdb kept only the in-frame ones, dropping some. The data hold approximately 210,000 clones, with over 60% observed a single time. CDR1 is ENHRY and CDR2 is SYGVKD in the germline V gene. V was trimmed by 6 bases and J by 1 base, leaving 10 bases between them. The length of the CDR3 is 13 residues. The treatment was: oral pan-JAK inhibitor, 5-10 mg twice daily. The clonotype originates from a human donor with alopecia areata. The J gene is TRBJ2-7, the V gene TRBV10-3; D is possibly TRBD1 (6 bases). The sequencing here drew on CD4+ T cells sorted from blood, taken at week 4, from a patient treated with tofacitinib. The CDR3 sequence: CAIRLGQSYEQYF. The CDR3 nucleotides read TGTGCCATCAGGCTCGGACAGTCCTACGAGCAGTACTTC.